The T cell receptor beta chain described here comes from a study of OX40 agonist ivuxolimab in advanced cancers. Looking at the study overall: Three patients, one with hepatocellular carcinoma and two with cutaneous melanoma, responded partially.

This clone was found a few times. As yet, its antigen is unknown. General study results and limits: The mean number of expanded clones was higher in CD8+ T cells than in CD4+.

The germline gives CDR1 GTSNPN, CDR2 SVGIG (reference sequence). V was pared by 3 bases and J by 3 bases, with 5 bases between. This CDR3 region has 12 residues. Sequencing was performed with immunoSEQ multiplex PCR; in TCRdb, only in-frame clones are kept and a portion is missing. Found here are fewer than 95,000 clones, about 84% of them singletons; the top ten hold roughly 0.44%. The sample here was CD4+ or CD8+ T cells sorted from blood, taken in a trial of the OX40 agonist ivuxolimab. This chain uses TRBV30 with TRBJ1-4; tentatively, D is TRBD1 (5 bases). This sequence originates from an adult with an advanced solid tumor such as melanoma, head and neck, liver or kidney cancer. The CDR3 DNA reads TGTGCCTGGAGGACAGCTAATGAAAAACTGTTTTTT. This gives the protein CAWRTANEKLFF.